This TCR beta chain was sequenced during a study of cytomegalovirus exposure and HLA in healthy donors. About the study: It was reported in a later analysis that the 120 validation repertoires used the same platform as the roughly 670 first-cohort repertoires.

Here immunoSEQ multiplex PCR was the method, and the copy in TCRdb shows in-frame clones only, minus some. The profile shows 190,000 or so clones, about 80% of them singletons. This clone was seen just once. No antigen is known for it. This CDR3 comprises 18 residues. Germline V gene sequence: CDR1 SGHAT, CDR2 FQDESV (reference sequence). V lost 5 bases to trimming and J lost 2 bases, with 21 bases between them. Findings of the study overall: One later analysis, an examination of the 120 or so validation repertoires, found that first-cohort TCR clusters tended to co-occur in them. The study put some 160 TCR beta chains on its list as cytomegalovirus-associated. TCR sequences were mostly rare, though some public TCRs occurred in many donors.

This TCR derives from a woman aged 18-29 years in good health and CMV-seropositive. This chain links TRBV11-1 with TRBJ2-2; a weak D match, TRBD2 (6 bases). Sequencing used PBMCs. The CDR3 loop reads CASSGAFGRDVNTGELFF. In DNA form, the CDR3 reads TGTGCCAGCAGCGGGGCCTTTGGGCGGGACGTAAACACCGGGGAGCTGTTTTTT. Looking up the rest from reference TRBV11-1 and TRBJ2-2 gives the full variable domain: EAEVAQSPRYKITEKSQAVAFWCDPISGHATLYWYRQILGQGPELLVQFQDESVVDDSQLPKDRFSAERLKGVDSTLKIQPAELGDSAMYLCASSGAFGRDVNTGELFFGEGSRLTVL.